This T cell receptor (beta chain) derives from a study of breast tumors, draining lymph nodes, adjacent tissues. Study-level points and caveats: Tumor and nontumor repertoires were significantly more similar in luminal-like than in basal-like breast cancer. Tumor repertoires ranked between lymph nodes and nontumor tissue in diversity, with V and J gene preferences. The data were judged consistent with most tumor T cells coming from lymph node and expanding in tumor. Tumor T cell lymph node origin was a supported hypothesis, not proven.

Axillary draining lymph nodes of breast cancer patients supplied the node samples. TCRdb itself ran the multiplex PCR reads through MiXCR, one entry per CDR3 protein. The table has hundreds of thousands of distinct CDR3 sequences, 32% seen once. V was trimmed by 1 base and J by 1 base, leaving 11 bases between them. The length of the CDR3 is 15 residues. Germline values: CDR1 GTSNPN, CDR2 SVGIG (reference sequence). Ten or more counts support this clonotype. What it binds is unknown. This rearrangement joins TRBV30 to TRBJ2-1; a weak D match, TRBD2 (5 bases). Sequencing used axillary lymph node tissue. This TCR was sampled from a female donor with breast cancer. Some clones in this sample may be carry-over from other donors' samples. The CDR3 nucleotides read TGTGCCTGGAGTGGACTACCCTATTCCTACAATGAGCAGTTCTTC. It is translated as CAWSGLPYSYNEQFF.